The 9 T cell receptor beta chains presented below share a single source sample, sequenced in a study of cytomegalovirus exposure and HLA in healthy donors. Primers: 60 Vbeta forward and 13 Jbeta reverse. Generated by immunoSEQ multiplex PCR, the TCRdb table keeps only in-frame clones and is missing some. Here the sample spans about 120,000 clones, around 87% being singletons. Specimen: PBMCs. The origin of the receptors is a man aged 35 to 55 in good health and CMV-seronegative.

This clone was recorded once. The chain links TRBV5-4 to TRBJ1-2; D is unresolved. V lost 0 bases, J lost 3 bases, and 6 bases lay in between. CDR1 is SGHNT, CDR2 YYREEE, per germline (reference sequence). This CDR3 is built from 13 residues. CDR3 bases: TGTGCCAGCAGCTTGGGACAAGACTATGGCTACACCTTC. Translating it yields CASSLGQDYGYTF.

This chain connects TRBV6-5 to TRBJ2-2, with TRBD1 matching 9 bases. After removal of 6 bases from V and 6 bases from J, the junction contained 2 bases not matched to a gene. Per the germline V gene, CDR1 is MNHEY and CDR2 is SVGAGI. This CDR3 spans 13 amino acids. CDR3 residues: CASRGQGSGELFF. The CDR3 nucleotides are TGTGCCAGCAGAGGACAGGGGTCCGGGGAGCTGTTTTTT.

The V gene is TRBV13, the J gene TRBJ1-1; D unclear. Germline lookup yields CDR1 PRHDT and CDR2 FYEKMQ (reference sequence). With 3 bases removed from V and 1 base from J, the gap between germline ends came to 12 bases. The CDR3 has 15 amino acids. The DNA of the CDR3 is TGTGCCAGCAGCTTCTCCCTAACTGGGAACACTGAAGCTTTCTTT. Translated: CASSFSLTGNTEAFF.

The V call is TRBV6-1, the J call TRBJ1-6, with no clear D. This CDR3 has 14 residues. The V and J ends lost 4 bases and 2 bases respectively, with 6 bases between them. Germline V lookup: CDR1 MNHNS, CDR2 SASEGT. The CDR3 DNA follows: TGTGCCAGCAGTGTGGCCGCCTATAATTCACCCCTCCACTTT. Protein: CASSVAAYNSPLHF.

The rearrangement uses TRBV5-1 and TRBJ2-2; TRBD1 agrees at 7 bases. The CDR3 totals 17 residues. With V trimmed by 4 bases and J by 2 bases, 11 bases remained unmatched. Germline CDR1 SGHRS, CDR2 YFSETQ. DNA for the CDR3: TGCGCCAGCAGCCAATTAACCGGGACAGTTAACACCGGGGAGCTGTTTTTT. Residues: CASSQLTGTVNTGELFF.

V and J are TRBV28 and TRBJ1-5, with D uncertain. The CDR3 consists of 14 residues. CDR1 and CDR2 from the germline V gene are MDHEN and SYDVKM. The V end lost 3 bases, the J end lost 6 bases, and 12 bases lay between the germline ends. The CDR3 nucleotides are TGTGCCAGCAGTTTCTCTGGGGAGTTTCAGCCCCAGCATTTT. Translating it yields CASSFSGEFQPQHF.

This clone has only one observation. The chain uses TRBV11-2 and TRBJ1-5, with D tentatively TRBD1 (5 bases). V lost 1 base and J 5 bases, leaving 6 bases between the germline ends. The CDR3 extends over 13 amino acids. The germline CDR1 and CDR2 sequences are SGHAT and FQNNGV. The CDR3 loop reads CASSLVGDQPQHF. DNA of the CDR3: TGTGCCAGCAGCTTAGTAGGGGATCAGCCCCAGCATTTT.

This chain links TRBV6-6 with TRBJ1-2; maybe TRBD1 (6 bases). Trimming left V 6 bases short and J 3 bases short, with 11 bases between. This CDR3 region has 13 residues. Germline V CDR1 and CDR2: MNHNY, SVGAGI (reference sequence). CDR3 loop: CASSQYRDYGYTF. The CDR3 DNA reads as TGTGCCAGCAGCCAATACAGGGACTATGGCTACACCTTC.

The V call is TRBV5-6, the J call TRBJ2-3; 8 bases fit TRBD2. Germline trimming cut 1 base from V and 3 bases from J; bases unmatched to any gene: 4. The CDR3 consists of 15 residues. The germline gives CDR1 SGHDT, CDR2 YYEEEE. The CDR3 reads CASSLRSGGTDTQYF. CDR3 nucleotide sequence: TGTGCCAGCAGCTTGAGGAGCGGGGGTACAGATACGCAGTATTTT.